A selection of T cell receptor beta chains follows, all from one sample in a study of tumor-infiltrating lymphocytes in primary liver carcinoma. TCRdb reprocessed the multiplex PCR reads via MiXCR and lists one record per CDR3 protein. The sample carries 300,000 to 350,000 distinct CDR3 sequences, 50% to 60% recorded once. The sequencing sample was made of peripheral blood. Source of these receptors: a woman in her 30s with primary liver carcinoma and hepatitis B virus infection. Each CDR3 is given with its conserved first and last residue. The D gene is left open where the match is weak. A clone size is listed for some rows: how often the clone was seen (once, few, many), or a class if it is expanded.

j_gene | abundance | d_gene | v_gene | CDR3aa | CDR3nt
TRBJ1-1 | NA | TRBD1 | TRBV29-1 | CSVGQGGTIEAVF | TGCAGCGTAGGACAGGGGGGAACGATTGAAGCTGTCTTT
TRBJ2-1 | many | NA | TRBV6-6 | CASSYSGGLDEQFF | TGTGCCAGCAGTTACTCGGGGGGGCTCGATGAGCAGTTCTTC
TRBJ1-6 | NA | NA | TRBV14 | CASSRNLPGRYSPLHF | TGTGCCAGCAGCCGGAACCTCCCGGGACGCTATTCACCCCTCCACTTT
TRBJ2-2 | many | NA | TRBV6-5 | CASSWENTGELFF | TGTGCCAGCAGTTGGGAGAACACCGGGGAGCTGTTTTTT
TRBJ2-1 | NA | NA | TRBV11-3 | CTSSPSGVTYNEQFF | TGTACCAGCAGCCCCTCGGGGGTTACCTACAATGAACAGTTCTTC
TRBJ1-2 | few | NA | TRBV11-2 | CASSLTCYGYTF | TGTGCCAGTAGCTTAACGTGCTATGGCTACACCTTC
TRBJ2-7 | NA | TRBD1 | TRBV7-9 | CASIAPTGDEQYF | TGTGCTAGCATCGCACCCACAGGGGACGAGCAGTACTTC
TRBJ2-7 | many | NA | TRBV6-1 | CASSALRDGPYEQYF | TGTGCCAGCAGTGCCCTACGGGACGGACCCTACGAGCAGTACTTC
TRBJ2-7 | many | TRBD1 | TRBV6-2/TRBV6-3 | CASTFTPGTGDYEQYF | TGTGCCAGCACCTTTACTCCTGGGACAGGAGACTACGAGCAGTACTTC
TRBJ2-7 | NA | TRBD1 | TRBV11-3 | CASRPRTGRYEQYF | TGTGCCAGCAGGCCCCGGACAGGGAGATACGAGCAGTACTTT
TRBJ2-3 | NA | TRBD2 | TRBV6-2/TRBV6-3 | CASSYFVASGIPLLGDTQYF | TGTGCCAGCAGTTATTTTGTGGCTAGCGGGATACCCCTGCTGGGGGATACGCAGTATTTT
TRBJ2-1 | many | TRBD1 | TRBV29-1 | CSVRRTGGIGEQFF | TGCAGCGTTCGTAGGACAGGGGGTATAGGTGAGCAGTTCTTC
TRBJ1-5 | NA | TRBD1 | TRBV6-2/TRBV6-3 | CASSYHVDRGDQPQHF | TGTGCCAGCAGTTACCACGTCGACAGGGGTGATCAGCCCCAGCATTTT
TRBJ2-5 | NA | NA | TRBV6-2/TRBV6-3 | CASTTWRTQETQYF | TGTGCCAGCACCACGTGGAGGACGCAAGAGACCCAGTACTTC
TRBJ1-5 | few | TRBD1 | TRBV28 | CASSSTGTQPQHF | TGTGCCAGCAGTTCGACAGGGACACAGCCCCAGCATTTT
TRBJ2-6 | many | NA | TRBV6-2/TRBV6-3 | CASSWDNSGANVLTF | TGTGCCAGCAGTTGGGACAACTCTGGGGCCAACGTCCTGACTTTC
TRBJ1-3 | NA | NA | TRBV28 | CASSLGGARTGNTIYF | TGTGCCAGCAGTTTAGGAGGGGCACGAACTGGAAACACCATATATTTT
TRBJ1-3 | NA | NA | TRBV12-3/TRBV12-4 | CASSQGRGRRSGNTIYF | TGTGCCAGCAGTCAGGGCAGGGGACGCCGCTCTGGAAACACCATATATTTT
TRBJ2-5 | NA | NA | TRBV7-9 | CASSLDLWGIRETQYF | TGTGCCAGCAGCCTAGACTTGTGGGGGATCCGAGAGACCCAGTACTTC
TRBJ1-1 | NA | NA | TRBV6-5 | CASSYDGCGKAFF | TGTGCCAGCAGTTACGATGGGTGCGGGAAAGCTTTCTTT
TRBJ2-2 | NA | TRBD2 | TRBV4-2 | CASSQVGTSEGGELFF | TGTGCCAGCAGCCAAGTGGGGACTAGCGAGGGCGGGGAGCTGTTTTTT
TRBJ2-2 | NA | NA | TRBV11-2 | CASSPDPKLNTGELFF | TGTGCCAGTAGCCCCGATCCCAAATTGAACACAGGGGAGCTGTTTTTT
TRBJ2-5 | NA | NA | TRBV5-4 | CASSPFGTSQETQYF | TGTGCCAGCAGCCCGTTCGGGACTTCTCAAGAGACCCAGTACTTC
TRBJ2-7 | NA | TRBD2 | TRBV6-1 | CASTGRDLAGSSYEQYF | TGTGCCAGCACGGGGAGAGATCTAGCGGGGAGCTCCTACGAGCAGTACTTC
TRBJ1-3 | NA | NA | TRBV5-4 | CASSLGGGHNRNTIYF | TGTGCCAGCAGCTTGGGGGGAGGCCATAACAGAAACACCATATATTTT
TRBJ2-5 | few | NA | TRBV10-2 | CASSEVEVQETQYF | TGCGCCAGCAGTGAGGTGGAGGTTCAAGAGACCCAGTACTTC
TRBJ2-3 | NA | NA | TRBV4-3 | CASSQGHTLIDTQYF | TGCGCCAGCAGCCAAGGACACACTCTCATAGATACGCAGTATTTT
TRBJ1-2 | NA | NA | TRBV6-1 | CVSSYSRGTNYGYTF | TGTGTCAGCAGTTACTCGCGGGGTACTAACTATGGCTACACCTTC
TRBJ2-5 | NA | NA | TRBV6-1 | CASSEGDGVLETQYF | TGTGCCAGTAGTGAAGGGGACGGGGTTCTGGAGACCCAGTACTTC
TRBJ2-4 | NA | NA | TRBV7-9 | CASSQGVGNFGIQYF | TGTGCCAGCAGCCAAGGGGTAGGCAACTTCGGCATTCAGTACTTC
TRBJ1-1 | few | NA | TRBV12-3/TRBV12-4 | CASSLSVATEAFF | TGTGCCAGCAGTTTATCGGTAGCGACTGAAGCTTTCTTT
TRBJ2-1 | NA | NA | TRBV29-1 | CSVESWRYDEQFF | TGCAGCGTTGAATCCTGGAGATACGATGAGCAGTTCTTC
TRBJ2-5 | NA | NA | TRBV11-2 | CASSLELAAGGESQYF | TGTGCCAGCAGCTTAGAGTTGGCGGCGGGTGGGGAGTCCCAGTACTTC
TRBJ2-3 | many | NA | TRBV11-2 | CASSLGPGQRTDTQYF | TGTGCCAGCAGCTTAGGTCCCGGACAGCGCACAGATACGCAGTATTTT
TRBJ2-3 | once | TRBD2 | TRBV24-1 | CATNSAGGTTDTQYF | TGTGCCACCAATTCAGCGGGAGGCACCACAGATACGCAGTATTTT
TRBJ2-6 | NA | NA | TRBV4-2 | CVSRTGAGANVLTF | TGTGTCAGCAGGACGGGAGCTGGGGCCAACGTCCTGACTTTC
TRBJ2-5 | few | NA | TRBV6-2/TRBV6-3 | CASSQTGEETQYF | TGTGCCAGCAGCCAAACAGGTGAAGAGACCCAGTACTTC
TRBJ1-1 | NA | NA | TRBV4-3 | CASSLGEYSGITAEAFF | TGCGCCAGTAGCCTAGGGGAGTATAGTGGAATTACCGCTGAAGCTTTCTTT
TRBJ1-2 | NA | NA | TRBV29-1 | CNVAGGSYSYTF | TGCAACGTTGCGGGGGGGAGCTATAGCTACACCTTC
TRBJ1-6 | NA | NA | TRBV30 | CAWSIYAGGSPLHF | TGTGCCTGGAGTATATACGCCGGGGGTTCACCCCTCCACTTT
TRBJ2-7 | many | TRBD2 | TRBV6-6 | CASSYSRLAGGPYEQYF | TGTGCCAGCAGTTACTCGCGACTAGCGGGAGGGCCCTACGAGCAGTACTTC
TRBJ2-3 | few | NA | TRBV10-2 | CASSEFLDTQYF | TGCGCCAGCAGTGAATTTTTAGATACGCAGTATTTT
TRBJ2-2 | many | NA | TRBV6-6 | CASSYPGGGTGELFF | TGTGCCAGCAGTTACCCCGGGGGCGGCACCGGGGAGCTGTTTTTT
TRBJ2-5 | NA | NA | TRBV14 | CASSQESEPWETQYF | TGTGCCAGCAGCCAAGAATCGGAGCCTTGGGAGACCCAGTACTTC
TRBJ1-2 | few | NA | TRBV6-2/TRBV6-3 | CASSDRNYGYTF | TGTGCCAGCAGTGACAGGAACTATGGCTACACCTTC
TRBJ1-1 | many | NA | TRBV12-3/TRBV12-4 | CASSPDSVEAFF | TGTGCCAGCAGCCCAGACAGTGTTGAAGCTTTCTTT
TRBJ2-7 | NA | NA | TRBV4-1 | CASSLGDERYF | TGCGCCAGCAGCCTCGGCGACGAGCGGTACTTC
TRBJ1-1 | many | NA | TRBV29-1 | CSVGHSNTEAFF | TGCAGCGTTGGACACTCGAACACTGAAGCTTTCTTT
TRBJ2-1 | NA | NA | TRBV7-9 | CASSFPLSGIGNEQFF | TGTGCCAGCAGCTTCCCTCTTAGTGGGATCGGGAATGAGCAGTTCTTC
TRBJ2-1 | NA | NA | TRBV11-1 | CASTMSGNDQFF | TGTGCCAGCACCATGAGCGGCAATGACCAGTTCTTC
TRBJ2-5 | many | TRBD2 | TRBV12-3/TRBV12-4 | CASSLTSWETQYF | TGTGCCAGCAGTTTGACTAGCTGGGAGACCCAGTACTTC